The 24 T cell receptor beta chains in this list originate from one sample, sequenced in a study of blood T cell repertoires in COVID-19. This table comes from immunoSEQ multiplex PCR, and its TCRdb copy is limited to in-frame clones, with some not included. The sample lists about 270,000 clones, approximately 88% occurring once. The sample comprised PBMCs or T cells enriched from blood (not recorded which). Receptors were obtained from a woman in her 30s who had recovered from COVID-19.

Worth noting for this clone: The junction shows a germline mismatch at one end, possibly a read error. The gene calls are TRBV30 and TRBJ2-7; tentatively, D is TRBD1 (7 bases). The V gene's germline CDR1 is GTSNPN and CDR2 SVGIG (reference sequence). The CDR3 spans 15 residues. The CDR3 is CACSARQGGIHEQYF. In nucleotides, the CDR3 is TGTGCCTGCAGTGCCCGACAGGGAGGTATCCACGAGCAGTACTTC.

Details on this clone: Without the conserved terminal phenylalanine or tryptophan, this CDR3 likely stems from a read error. The DNA is omitted, as the CDR3 cannot be located on it reliably, and the CDR3 follows TCRdb's listing. The chain is built from TRBV9 and TRBJ1-4. The V gene's germline CDR1 is SGDLS and CDR2 YYNGEE. Including both end residues, the CDR3 is 12 amino acids long. CDR3 amino acids: CASSAPGLRARC.

V usage is TRBV5-6 and J usage is TRBJ2-1; D possibly corresponds to TRBD1 (6 bases). In germline, CDR1 is SGHDT, CDR2 YYEEEE. The V end was cut by 3 bases, the J end by 0 bases, with 13 bases between. The CDR3 totals 16 residues. CDR3 bases: TGTGCCAGCAGCTCGAGGGGGACAAGCTCCTACAATGAGCAGTTCTTC. The encoded protein is CASSSRGTSSYNEQFF. The full variable domain, completed using reference TRBV5-6 and TRBJ2-1, is DAGVTQSPTHLIKTRGQQVTLRCSPKSGHDTVSWYQQALGQGPQFIFQYYEEEERQRGNFPDRFSGHQFPNYSSELNVNALLLGDSALYLCASSSRGTSSYNEQFFGPGTRLTVL.

The rearrangement links TRBV18 to TRBJ2-5, with D perhaps TRBD1 (7 bases). CDR3 size: 12 residues. With 3 bases removed from V and 10 bases from J, the gap between germline ends came to 12 bases. Germline V gives CDR1 KGHSH, CDR2 LQKENI. The DNA of the CDR3 is TGTGCCAGCTCACCTTCCAGGGGGGACCAGTACTTC. It translates to CASSPSRGDQYF.

J is TRBJ1-1 and V is TRBV6-5; unclear D gene. Per the germline V gene, CDR1 is MNHEY and CDR2 is SVGAGI. Trimming stripped 7 bases from V and 1 base from J, with 13 bases between. The CDR3 loop spans 14 amino acids. CDR3 bases: TGTGCCAGCATACTCGGACGGGGGAACACTGAAGCTTTCTTT. Protein sequence: CASILGRGNTEAFF.

This rearrangement joins TRBV7-2 to TRBJ1-6, with unresolved D. Germline CDR1 and CDR2: SGHTA and FQGNSA. Trimming shortened V by 0 bases and J by 8 bases, and 11 bases separated the two germline ends. The CDR3 runs 15 residues. The CDR3 protein is CASSLAEVGYSPLHF. The CDR3 nucleotides read TGTGCCAGCAGCTTAGCGGAGGTAGGGTATTCACCCCTCCACTTT.

The V and J genes are TRBV6-1 and TRBJ2-7; D is possibly TRBD1 (6 bases). Germline CDR1 reads MNHNS; CDR2 reads SASEGT. Trimming removed 0 bases from V and 3 bases from J, with 12 bases in between. The CDR3 consists of 15 residues. CDR3: CASSEATGPLYEQYF. Written as DNA, the CDR3 is TGTGCCAGCAGTGAAGCAACAGGGCCGCTCTACGAGCAGTACTTC.

This chain links TRBV13 with TRBJ1-1, with a possible D match to TRBD1 (6 bases). Deletions cut 6 bases from V and 3 bases from J, with 14 bases between. Germline loops: CDR1 PRHDT, CDR2 FYEKMQ (reference sequence). The CDR3 contains 14 residues. The CDR3 loop reads CASRIGGRDTEAFF. Here the CDR3 DNA reads TGTGCCAGCAGAATCGGGGGGCGCGACACTGAAGCTTTCTTT.

The J gene is TRBJ2-7, the V gene TRBV2, with 7 nucleotides matching TRBD1. CDR3 length equals 15 residues. Germline V lookup: CDR1 SNHLY, CDR2 FYNNEI. Germline trimming cut 6 bases from V and 4 bases from J; bases unmatched to any gene: 12. The CDR3 DNA reads as TGTGCCAGCAGAGAGACAGGGTTTCACACGTACGAGCAGTACTTC. It yields the protein CASRETGFHTYEQYF.

The chain is built from TRBV4-1 and TRBJ1-1; D gene uncertain. V was clipped by 0 bases and J by 2 bases, with 10 bases between them. The germline V gene encodes CDR1 MGHRA and CDR2 YSYEKL. The CDR3 sequence is 15 residues long. The CDR3: CASSQEPTGNTEAFF. The CDR3 DNA sequence: TGCGCCAGCAGCCAAGAACCGACGGGTAACACTGAAGCTTTCTTT.

The V gene is TRBV3-1 (or the pseudogene TRBV3-2), the J gene TRBJ1-5; possibly TRBD1 for D (5 bases). This CDR3 comprises 12 residues. V lost 1 base and J 10 bases, leaving 8 bases between the germline ends. Germline CDR1 LGHDT, CDR2 YNNKEL (reference sequence). CDR3 residues: CASSQGGGPQHF. CDR3 DNA: TGTGCCAGCAGCCAAGGCGGGGGACCCCAGCATTTT.

This clone is a singleton in its sample. The V gene is TRBV19, the J gene TRBJ2-1, with 11 positions matching TRBD2. V trimming: 3 bases; J trimming: 4 bases; junction bases outside the gene matches: 14. From germline, CDR1 is LNHDA and CDR2 SQIVND (reference sequence). CDR3 length: 19 residues. CDR3 sequence reads: CASSIGVIRTSGSYNEQFF. The CDR3 DNA follows: TGTGCCAGTAGTATCGGGGTCATTAGGACTAGCGGGTCTTACAATGAGCAGTTCTTC.

This chain joins TRBV5-1 and TRBJ1-2; no clear D. The CDR3 contains 15 residues. V shed 0 bases and J shed 0 bases, with 9 bases lying between them. The germline V gene encodes CDR1 SGHRS and CDR2 YFSETQ. The CDR3 loop is CASSLAPLANYGYTF. The CDR3 DNA reads as TGCGCCAGCAGCTTGGCTCCATTAGCTAACTATGGCTACACCTTC.

This chain links TRBV18 with TRBJ2-2; 11 bases match TRBD2. Per germline, CDR1 KGHSH and CDR2 LQKENI. J was trimmed by 6 bases and V by 5 bases; bases with no gene match: 8. The CDR3 is made up of 16 amino acids. CDR3 nucleotides: TGTGCCAGCTCATACACTAGCGGGAGTGTTCCCGGGGAGCTGTTTTTT. Amino acid sequence: CASSYTSGSVPGELFF.

The rearrangement uses TRBV11-2 and TRBJ1-2; D is possibly TRBD1 (6 bases). The CDR3 contains 15 residues. Germline V gives CDR1 SGHAT, CDR2 FQNNGV. V lost 0 bases, J lost 4 bases, and 12 bases lay in between. CDR3: CASSLDNRVTYGYTF. The CDR3 nucleotides read TGTGCCAGCAGCTTAGACAACAGGGTTACCTATGGCTACACCTTC. The whole variable domain, remainder taken from reference TRBV11-2 and TRBJ1-2, is EAGVAQSPRYKIIEKRQSVAFWCNPISGHATLYWYQQILGQGPKLLIQFQNNGVVDDSQLPKDRFSAERLKGVDSTLKIQPAKLEDSAVYLCASSLDNRVTYGYTFGSGTRLTVV.

The chain carries TRBV9 and TRBJ2-2, with D maybe TRBD2 (5 bases). CDR1 is SGDLS, CDR2 YYNGEE, per germline. Trimming removed 0 bases from V and 6 bases from J, with 27 bases in between. This CDR3 has 20 amino acids. CDR3 residues: CASSVGVRGFQMIGAGELFF. CDR3 DNA sequence: TGTGCCAGCAGCGTAGGAGTACGAGGGTTTCAGATGATTGGGGCCGGGGAGCTGTTTTTT.

The chain employs TRBV5-1 and TRBJ2-3, with TRBD1 as a possible D gene (6 bases). The germline CDR1 and CDR2 sequences are SGHRS and YFSETQ. Trimming shortened V by 2 bases and J by 0 bases, and 13 bases separated the two germline ends. The CDR3 totals 16 residues. CDR3 residues: CASSLRQVPSTDTQYF. The CDR3 DNA reads as TGCGCCAGCAGCTTACGACAGGTGCCTAGCACAGATACGCAGTATTTT. The full variable domain, in which reference TRBV5-1 and TRBJ2-3 provide the parts outside the CDR3, is KAGVTQTPRYLIKTRGQQVTLSCSPISGHRSVSWYQQTPGQGLQFLFEYFSETQRNKGNFPGRFSGRQFSNSRSEMNVSTLELGDSALYLCASSLRQVPSTDTQYFGPGTRLTVL.

This clone was picked up one time. The rearrangement joins TRBV28 to TRBJ1-1, with D perhaps matching TRBD1 (6 bases). The CDR3 consists of 15 residues. Between the trimmed V and J ends, which lost 6 bases and 6 bases, there was a span of 20 bases. CDR1 and CDR2 from the germline V gene are MDHEN and SYDVKM. The CDR3 sequence is CASSPHREGEAEAFF. CDR3 nucleotide sequence: TGTGCCAGCAGCCCCCACAGGGAAGGAGAAGCTGAAGCTTTCTTT.

The J gene is TRBJ2-3, the V gene TRBV5-1, with a possible D match to TRBD2 (5 bases). V lost 6 bases and J lost 5, with 16 bases in between. Germline CDR1 reads SGHRS; CDR2 reads YFSETQ. The CDR3 extends over 14 amino acids. In nucleotides, the CDR3 is TGCGCCAGCAAGGAGGCGTCTGAGGGAGATACGCAGTATTTT. It translates to CASKEASEGDTQYF.

This chain uses TRBV28 with TRBJ1-5; D is unresolved. Trimming pared 8 bases from V and 3 bases from J, leaving 11 bases between. Germline CDR1 and CDR2: MDHEN and SYDVKM. The CDR3 totals 13 residues. CDR3 sequence: CASRGDPNQPQHF. CDR3 DNA sequence: TGTGCCAGCCGTGGAGACCCCAATCAGCCCCAGCATTTT.

This chain connects TRBV5-6 to TRBJ2-4; 12 nucleotides line up with TRBD2. V was clipped by 1 base and J by 5 bases; unmatched bases: 13. CDR1 is SGHDT and CDR2 is YYEEEE in the germline V gene. This CDR3 has 19 residues. The CDR3 DNA sequence: TGTGCCAGCAGCTTGTTTAGATCCCTAGCGGGAGGGCCGGAAAACATTCAGTACTTC. This gives the protein CASSLFRSLAGGPENIQYF. Using reference TRBV5-6 and TRBJ2-4 for the parts outside the CDR3, the full variable domain is DAGVTQSPTHLIKTRGQQVTLRCSPKSGHDTVSWYQQALGQGPQFIFQYYEEEERQRGNFPDRFSGHQFPNYSSELNVNALLLGDSALYLCASSLFRSLAGGPENIQYFGAGTRLSVL.

The chain carries TRBV5-1 and TRBJ1-4; the D is unclear. Trimming took off 3 bases at V and 0 bases at J, with 24 bases between the two ends. Germline V lookup: CDR1 SGHRS, CDR2 YFSETQ. The CDR3 is made up of 20 amino acids. In nucleotides, the CDR3 is TGCGCCAGCAGCTCGTCCTTCGGGTTGAGTTTGATTGCAACTAATGAAAAACTGTTTTTT. It translates to CASSSSFGLSLIATNEKLFF. Using reference TRBV5-1 and TRBJ1-4 for the parts outside the CDR3, the full variable domain is KAGVTQTPRYLIKTRGQQVTLSCSPISGHRSVSWYQQTPGQGLQFLFEYFSETQRNKGNFPGRFSGRQFSNSRSEMNVSTLELGDSALYLCASSSSFGLSLIATNEKLFFGSGTQLSVL.

V gene TRBV7-9 combines with J gene TRBJ1-5; D not resolved. CDR3 length: 15 residues. Germline CDR1 and CDR2: SEHNR and FQNEAQ (reference sequence). With 4 bases removed from V and 3 bases from J, the gap between germline ends came to 13 bases. The CDR3 loop is CASSSTDGLNQPQHF. CDR3 sequence (DNA): TGTGCCAGCAGCTCTACCGATGGACTCAATCAGCCCCAGCATTTT.

J is TRBJ1-5 and V is TRBV6-6; tentative D call: TRBD1 (6 bases). This CDR3 is 14 amino acids long. The germline V and J ends were trimmed by 6 bases and 4 bases, with 13 bases remaining between them. Germline assignment: CDR1 MNHNY and CDR2 SVGAGI (reference sequence). CDR3: CASSPRQVNQPQHF. CDR3 nucleotide sequence: TGTGCCAGCAGCCCTCGACAGGTAAATCAGCCCCAGCATTTT.